One and the same sample provided the 2 T cell receptor beta chains below, sequenced in a study of beta chain features in type 1 diabetes. Findings of the study overall: Among all four CD4+ subsets, Type 1 diabetes patients had TCRB CDR3s that were moderately but significantly shorter.

The isolated RNA, all of it, was reverse transcribed, so expressed TCRB transcripts were what got sequenced. Method: immunoSEQ multiplex PCR; TCRdb's copy keeps in-frame clones and lacks some. Among some 370,000 clones listed, 9.6% were seen once. No cognate antigen is known for these TCRs. Sequenced input: central memory CD4+ T cells from blood. The receptor set was obtained from a man younger than 45 with type 1 diabetes.

Only a few counts were recorded for this clone. The sample contains more than one DNA sequence encoding this CDR3. V usage is TRBV7-2 and J usage is TRBJ2-7; no clear D gene. The CDR3 spans 12 residues. The V gene lost 5 bases and the J gene lost 2 bases, with 7 bases spanning the gap. Germline V gene lookup returns CDR1 SGHTA and CDR2 FQGNSA. The CDR3 sequence is CASSPGAYEQYF. CDR3 DNA: TGTGCCAGCAGCCCTGGGGCCTACGAGCAGTACTTC.

This clone was counted only a few times. V usage is TRBV15 and J usage is TRBJ2-7; D gene uncertain. V was cut by 0 bases and J by 1 base, with 4 bases left in between. This CDR3 comprises 13 residues. Germline CDR1 and CDR2: LNHNV and YYDKDF (reference sequence). The CDR3 reads CATSRERSYEQYF. The CDR3 region has the DNA TGTGCCACCAGCAGAGAACGGTCCTACGAGCAGTACTTC.